Presented here are 27 T cell receptor beta chains from one specimen sequenced in a study of Ad26.COV2.S vaccination and SARS-CoV-2 variants (dated by TCRdb to about 2021). In light of the paper, this sample's treatment or condition label describes: some 20 received Ad26.COV2.S at low or high dose, single or two shots; roughly 5 received placebo; per-sample allocation not given. For vaccine and placebo recipients, repertoires were sequenced using samples collected on day 63 after the first injection. Library preparation was by the immunoSEQ multiplex PCR assay. This is the immuneACCESS table as TCRdb keeps it, with only in-frame sequences that have V and J called. A part of the clones is gone; compared with another copy, unresolved V genes explain less than half, and the rest is unexplained. The sample profile shows some 350,000 clones; under 90% of them were found once. The top ten clonotypes cover 5.5% of the sample.

The sequencing used peripheral blood, collected in a trial of Ad26.COV2.S vaccine versus placebo. The receptor set was obtained from a person aged 18-60 years who received the Ad26.COV2.S COVID-19 vaccine or a placebo.

The V call is TRBV19, the J call TRBJ2-2; 9 bases align to TRBD1. This CDR3 region has 16 residues. Germline V gene sequence: CDR1 LNHDA, CDR2 SQIVND (reference sequence). Trimming cost V 0 bases and J 6 bases; bases outside gene matches: 5. The CDR3 protein is CASSIDGTGFAGELFF. As DNA, the CDR3 is TGTGCCAGTAGTATAGACGGGACAGGGTTCGCCGGGGAGCTGTTTTTT.

Note on this clone: This may come from a read error, since a much larger clone is one base off. Distinct nucleotide sequences in the sample also encode this CDR3. The chain links TRBV7-2 to TRBJ1-2; D not resolved. This CDR3 is built from 13 residues. Per germline, CDR1 SGHTA and CDR2 FQGNSA. The V gene lost 1 base and the J gene lost 4 bases, with 7 bases spanning the gap. As DNA, the CDR3 is TGTGCCAGCAGCTTAGGCGGGAGCTATGGCTACACCTTC. As protein: CASSLGGSYGYTF.

The chain combines TRBV12-1 with TRBJ1-1. TRBV12-1 is tagged as a pseudogene. The CDR3 has 20 residues. CDR3 region: CASSLHAGKSRYAQGTEAFF. As DNA, the CDR3 is TGTGCCAGCAGCCTCCATGCGGGCAAGTCTCGGTATGCCCAGGGAACTGAAGCTTTCTTT.

A single count supports this clone. This rearrangement joins TRBV4-3 to TRBJ2-6; 7 bases align to TRBD1. The V and J ends lost 4 bases and 7 bases, in that order; junction bases with no gene match: 1. The CDR3 totals 13 residues. Germline V CDR1 and CDR2: LGHNA, YSLEER. The DNA of the CDR3 is TGCGCCAGCAGCCCAGGGGGAGCCAACGTCCTGACTTTC. As protein: CASSPGGANVLTF.

The V and J genes are TRBV3-1 (or the pseudogene TRBV3-2) and TRBJ1-4; D remains ambiguous. V dropped 1 base and J dropped 4 bases, with 7 bases sitting between them. The CDR3 sequence is 14 residues long. CDR1 is LGHDT, CDR2 YNNKEL, per germline (reference sequence). The DNA of the CDR3 is TGTGCCAGCAGCCAAGTTTTGCTTAATGAAAAACTGTTTTTT. Translated, it gives CASSQVLLNEKLFF.

The chain links TRBV6-5 to TRBJ1-1; TRBD1 is a possible D gene (6 bases). The V gene's germline CDR1 is MNHEY and CDR2 SVGAGI. With 7 bases removed from V and 5 bases from J, the gap between germline ends came to 11 bases. CDR3 length: 12 residues. CDR3 sequence reads: CASKRQGTEAFF. The CDR3 region has the DNA TGTGCCAGCAAACGGCAGGGGACTGAAGCTTTCTTT.

The V call is TRBV11-2, the J call TRBJ1-3, with D possibly being TRBD1 (5 bases). V was trimmed by 3 bases and J by 0 bases, leaving 15 bases between them. This CDR3 spans 17 amino acids. Per germline, CDR1 SGHAT and CDR2 FQNNGV. The DNA for the CDR3 is TGTGCCAGCAGCTTCTTTGGCAGGGCAAGCTCTGGAAACACCATATATTTT. As protein: CASSFFGRASSGNTIYF. Combining the CDR3 with reference TRBV11-2 and TRBJ1-3 gives the whole variable domain EAGVAQSPRYKIIEKRQSVAFWCNPISGHATLYWYQQILGQGPKLLIQFQNNGVVDDSQLPKDRFSAERLKGVDSTLKIQPAKLEDSAVYLCASSFFGRASSGNTIYFGEGSWLTVV.

J is TRBJ2-7 and V is TRBV27; 11 bases map to TRBD1. The V gene end was trimmed by 5 bases and the J gene end by 0 bases; junction bases not matched to a gene: 3. CDR1 MNHEY and CDR2 SMNVEV come from the germline V gene (reference sequence). The CDR3 loop spans 15 amino acids. CDR3 DNA sequence: TGTGCCAGCAGTGCGGGACAGGGGGTCTCCTACGAGCAGTACGTC. It yields the protein CASSAGQGVSYEQYV.

The chain joins TRBV5-1 to TRBJ1-4; 8 bases fit TRBD1. Germline CDR1 and CDR2: SGHRS and YFSETQ. Germline trimming cut 3 bases from V and 2 bases from J; bases unmatched to any gene: 3. The CDR3 sequence is 15 residues long. The CDR3 region is CASSSQGATNEKLFF. Written as DNA, the CDR3 is TGCGCCAGCAGCTCTCAGGGGGCCACTAATGAAAAACTGTTTTTT.

The chain is built from TRBV4-1 and TRBJ2-1; D ambiguous. This CDR3 spans 13 amino acids. Germline loops: CDR1 MGHRA, CDR2 YSYEKL. Trimming stripped 1 base from V and 2 bases from J, with 3 bases between. For the CDR3, the DNA is TGCGCCAGCAGCCAAGCGACCTACAATGAGCAGTTCTTC. Translation gives CASSQATYNEQFF.

The V call is TRBV4-1, the J call TRBJ1-2; D is perhaps TRBD1 (6 bases). The germline gives CDR1 MGHRA, CDR2 YSYEKL. Trimming cost V 0 bases and J 6 bases, with 14 bases left between them. This CDR3 has 15 amino acids. CDR3: CASSQEPSGANGYTF. The CDR3 bases are TGCGCCAGCAGCCAAGAACCCTCAGGGGCTAATGGCTACACCTTC.

The chain has TRBV5-1 and TRBJ1-2, with a tentative D call TRBD1 (6 bases). Looked up from germline, CDR1 is SGHRS and CDR2 is YFSETQ. Trimming took off 3 bases at V and 6 bases at J, with 21 bases between the two ends. The CDR3 has 16 residues. The CDR3 here is CASSSPGGQGENGYTF. The CDR3 DNA reads TGCGCCAGCAGCTCCCCGGGGGGGCAGGGAGAGAATGGCTACACCTTC. Combining the CDR3 with reference TRBV5-1 and TRBJ1-2 gives the whole variable domain KAGVTQTPRYLIKTRGQQVTLSCSPISGHRSVSWYQQTPGQGLQFLFEYFSETQRNKGNFPGRFSGRQFSNSRSEMNVSTLELGDSALYLCASSSPGGQGENGYTFGSGTRLTVV.

The chain links TRBV11-2 to TRBJ1-2; a weak D match, TRBD1 (5 bases). CDR3 length: 14 residues. V lost 8 bases, J lost 6 bases, and 19 bases lay in between. Per the germline V gene, CDR1 is SGHAT and CDR2 is FQNNGV. The CDR3 bases are TGTGCCAGCCGCATGGATAGGGGTTGGGATGGCTACACCTTC. This sequence encodes CASRMDRGWDGYTF.

This chain uses TRBV2 with TRBJ2-7; 12 bases fit TRBD1. The CDR3 runs 16 residues. Trimming took 2 bases from V and 3 from J; bases not matched to a gene: 5. Germline V gene sequence: CDR1 SNHLY, CDR2 FYNNEI. CDR3 sequence (DNA): TGTGCCAGCAGTGAATTTGGGACAGGGGGCAACTACGAGCAGTACGTC. It specifies CASSEFGTGGNYEQYV.

The J gene is TRBJ2-5, the V gene TRBV7-6, with TRBD2 matching 7 bases. The length of the CDR3 is 16 residues. Looked up from germline, CDR1 is SGHVS and CDR2 is FNYEAQ. V was clipped by 5 bases and J by 5 bases; unmatched bases: 14. The CDR3 nucleotides read TGTGCCAGCAGCCCCACTTCGGGGGGACTCGGGGAGACCCAGTACTTC. Translation: CASSPTSGGLGETQYF.

The sample holds one count of this clone. This chain joins TRBV9 and TRBJ1-2, with 8 bases identical to TRBD1. J was trimmed by 6 bases and V by 3 bases; bases with no gene match: 10. This CDR3 contains 15 residues. Germline V gives CDR1 SGDLS, CDR2 YYNGEE. As DNA, the CDR3 is TGTGCCAGCAGCGCGCAGGACAGGGAGAAGGATGGCTACACCTTC. It translates to CASSAQDREKDGYTF.

J is TRBJ1-1 and V is TRBV12-5, with 9 bases identical to TRBD1. CDR1 and CDR2 from the germline V gene are LGHNT and FRNRAP. The CDR3 has 18 amino acids. The trim removed 1 base at V and 3 bases at J, leaving 12 bases unmatched. CDR3 protein: CASGLARTDRGIDTEAFF. In DNA, the CDR3 is TGTGCTAGTGGTTTGGCTCGGACAGACAGGGGGATTGACACTGAAGCTTTCTTT.

The chain recombines TRBV2 with TRBJ2-5; D is undetermined. Trimming stripped 8 bases from V and 7 bases from J, with 14 bases between. Germline CDR1 SNHLY, CDR2 FYNNEI. The CDR3 sequence is 12 residues long. The CDR3 DNA reads as TGTGCCAGCGGAGCCCTCGAAGGGACCCAGTACTTC. The encoded protein is CASGALEGTQYF.

This sequence joins TRBV7-2 and TRBJ1-2; TRBD1 aligns across 10 bases. The CDR3 consists of 15 residues. From germline, CDR1 is SGHTA and CDR2 FQGNSA. Unmatched junction bases numbered 9, after V lost 3 bases and J lost 8 bases. The CDR3 region is CASSFRDRGLEGYTF. The CDR3 nucleotides read TGTGCCAGCAGCTTCCGGGACAGGGGACTGGAGGGCTACACCTTC.

The rearrangement links TRBV18 to TRBJ2-7, with 11 bases fitting TRBD2. Germline-derived CDR1 and CDR2 are KGHSH and LQKENI. With 2 bases clipped from V and 0 bases from J, the junction kept 0 bases outside the gene matches. This CDR3 is 15 amino acids long. The CDR3 DNA reads TGTGCCAGCTCACCAACTAGCGGGAGCTCCTACGAGCAGTACGTC. Translated, it gives CASSPTSGSSYEQYV.

The V and J genes are TRBV20-1 and TRBJ2-2; 8 bases are shared with TRBD1. The junction had 1 base not matched to a gene; V was cut back by 3 bases and J by 1 base. CDR1 DFQATT and CDR2 SNEGSKA come from the germline V gene (reference sequence). The CDR3 totals 14 residues. Here the CDR3 DNA reads TGCAGTGCTAGTGGGACAGGGAACACCGGGGAGCTGTTTTTT. Residues: CSASGTGNTGELFF.

V usage is TRBV5-8 and J usage is TRBJ2-1; TRBD2 aligns across 10 bases. The germline gives CDR1 SGHTS, CDR2 YDEGEE. Trimming took 3 bases from V and 7 from J; bases not matched to a gene: 19. CDR3 length: 19 amino acids. The CDR3 bases are TGTGCCAGCAGCTCTCCAAGGACTAGCGGCCTCCCCGGGGAGAATGAGCAGTTCTTC. Its translation is CASSSPRTSGLPGENEQFF.

The gene calls are TRBV28 and TRBJ1-5; D remains unclear. Deletions cut 4 bases from V and 5 bases from J, with 12 bases between. In germline, CDR1 is MDHEN, CDR2 SYDVKM. The CDR3 sequence is 14 residues long. The CDR3: CASSSVVVDQPQHF. The CDR3 nucleotides are TGTGCCAGCAGTTCCGTCGTGGTAGATCAGCCCCAGCATTTT.

The chain links TRBV19 to TRBJ2-2; D unclear. This CDR3 has 19 residues. Trimming left V 5 bases short and J 0 bases short, with 22 bases between. Germline V gene data show CDR1 as LNHDA and CDR2 as SQIVND (reference sequence). CDR3 loop: CASSPIEWQWVTNTGELFF. The CDR3 nucleotides read TGTGCCAGTAGTCCCATAGAGTGGCAGTGGGTAACGAACACCGGGGAGCTGTTTTTT. Full variable domain (missing parts from reference TRBV19 and TRBJ2-2): DGGITQSPKYLFRKEGQNVTLSCEQNLNHDAMYWYRQDPGQGLRLIYYSQIVNDFQKGDIAEGYSVSREKKESFPLTVTSAQKNPTAFYLCASSPIEWQWVTNTGELFFGEGSRLTVL.

In its sample, this clone was seen once. This rearrangement joins TRBV9 to TRBJ1-6; no reliable D call. Trimming shortened V by 0 bases and J by 9 bases, and 10 bases separated the two germline ends. Germline-derived CDR1 and CDR2 are SGDLS and YYNGEE. The length of the CDR3 is 14 residues. The CDR3 is CASSVEAGRSPLHF. The DNA for the CDR3 is TGTGCCAGCAGCGTAGAGGCTGGTCGTTCACCCCTCCACTTT.

This chain joins TRBV2 and TRBJ1-4; possible D gene TRBD1, 5 bases. With 6 bases removed from V and 11 bases from J, the gap between germline ends came to 13 bases. The V gene's germline CDR1 is SNHLY and CDR2 FYNNEI. The CDR3 contains 12 residues. The CDR3 DNA reads TGTGCCAGCAGGGGGAACGAGGGGAAACTGTTTTTT. It yields the protein CASRGNEGKLFF.

This sequence joins TRBV11-2 and TRBJ1-1; D might be TRBD1 (6 bases). Germline lookup yields CDR1 SGHAT and CDR2 FQNNGV. Trimming removed 1 base from V and 10 bases from J, with 10 bases in between. This CDR3 contains 12 residues. CDR3 coding DNA: TGTGCCAGCAGCTTAGTGGGGGCAGCAGCTTTCTTT. This gives the protein CASSLVGAAAFF.